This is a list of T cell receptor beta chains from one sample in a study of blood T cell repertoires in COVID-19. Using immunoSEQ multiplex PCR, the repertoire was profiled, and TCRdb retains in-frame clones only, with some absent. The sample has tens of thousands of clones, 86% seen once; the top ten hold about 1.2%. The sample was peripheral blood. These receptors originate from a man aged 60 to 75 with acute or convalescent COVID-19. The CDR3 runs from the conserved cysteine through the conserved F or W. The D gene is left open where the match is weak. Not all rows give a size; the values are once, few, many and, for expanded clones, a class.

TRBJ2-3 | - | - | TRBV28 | CASSSPSLSSTDTQYF | TGTGCCAGCAGTTCCCCCTCTCTTTCTAGCACAGATACGCAGTATTTT
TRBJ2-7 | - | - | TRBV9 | CASSVTPQTTYEQYF | TGTGCCAGCAGCGTGACCCCACAGACTACCTACGAGCAGTACTTC
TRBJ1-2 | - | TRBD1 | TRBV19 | CASSTSRDRNYGYTF | TGTGCCAGTAGTACCTCGAGGGACAGGAACTATGGCTACACCTTC
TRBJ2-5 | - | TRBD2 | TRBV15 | CATSIGGLAGGFQETQYF | TGTGCCACCAGCATTGGGGGTTTGGCGGGGGGCTTCCAAGAGACCCAGTACTTC
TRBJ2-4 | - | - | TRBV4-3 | CASSQESGGGLAKNIQYF | TGCGCCAGCAGCCAAGAATCGGGGGGCGGTCTAGCCAAAAACATTCAGTACTTC
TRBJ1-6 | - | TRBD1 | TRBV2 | CASSWDSNNSPLHF | TGTGCCAGCAGTTGGGACAGCAATAATTCACCCCTCCACTTT
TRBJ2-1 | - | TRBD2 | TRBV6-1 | CASSGSGLPGLHEQFF | TGTGCCAGCAGTGGGTCGGGACTACCGGGTTTGCATGAGCAGTTCTTC
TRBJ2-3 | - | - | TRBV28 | CASSSGQTTDTQYF | TGTGCCAGCAGTAGTGGACAGACGACAGATACGCAGTATTTT
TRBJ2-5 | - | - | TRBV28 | CASIGSKGHPQETQYF | TGTGCCAGCATCGGTTCTAAGGGGCATCCACAAGAGACCCAGTACTTC
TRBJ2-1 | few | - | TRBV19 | CASSIGAGRGLISYNEQFF | TGTGCCAGTAGTATAGGGGCGGGGCGGGGACTCATCTCCTACAATGAGCAGTTCTTC
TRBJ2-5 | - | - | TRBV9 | CASSVVGGARETQYF | TGTGCCAGCAGCGTAGTCGGGGGAGCGAGGGAGACCCAGTACTTC
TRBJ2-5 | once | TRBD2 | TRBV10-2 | CASSETFKLAGGETQYF | TGCGCCAGCAGTGAGACCTTCAAGCTAGCGGGAGGGGAGACCCAGTACTTC
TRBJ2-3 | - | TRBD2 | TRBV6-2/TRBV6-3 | CASSYLLADSTDTQYF | TGTGCCAGCAGTTACTTGCTAGCGGATTCGACAGATACGCAGTATTTT
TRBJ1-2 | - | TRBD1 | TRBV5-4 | CASSRGQAIYGYTF | TGTGCCAGCAGCCGGGGACAGGCGATCTATGGCTACACCTTC
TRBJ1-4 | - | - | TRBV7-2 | CASSLFAGRGANEKLFF | TGTGCCAGCAGCTTGTTCGCCGGGAGAGGGGCTAATGAAAAACTGTTTTTT
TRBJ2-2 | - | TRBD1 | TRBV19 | CASNPSRGLTGELFF | TGTGCCAGCAACCCCTCCAGGGGGCTTACCGGGGAGCTGTTTTTT
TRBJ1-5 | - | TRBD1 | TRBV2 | CASSPGQGYQPQHF | TGTGCCAGCAGTCCCGGACAGGGATATCAGCCCCAGCATTTT
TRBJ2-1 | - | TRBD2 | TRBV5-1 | CASSSSGGYNEQFF | TGCGCCAGCAGCTCAAGCGGGGGCTACAATGAGCAGTTCTTC
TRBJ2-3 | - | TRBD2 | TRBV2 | CASSERGGADTQYF | TGTGCCAGCAGTGAACGGGGGGGGGCAGATACGCAGTATTTT
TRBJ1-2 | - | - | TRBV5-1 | CASSPYTQGYTF | TGCGCCAGCAGCCCATACACGCAGGGCTACACCTTC
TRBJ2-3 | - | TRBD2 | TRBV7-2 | CASSLGWTSRIGTDTQYF | TGTGCCAGCAGCTTAGGATGGACTAGCAGGATTGGCACAGATACGCAGTATTTT
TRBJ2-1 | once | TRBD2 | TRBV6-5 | CASRKTSGGNEQFF | TGTGCCAGCAGGAAAACTAGCGGGGGCAATGAGCAGTTCTTC
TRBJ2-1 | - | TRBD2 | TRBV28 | CASSLTSGSYNEQFF | TGTGCCAGCAGTTTGACTAGCGGGAGCTACAATGAGCAGTTCTTC
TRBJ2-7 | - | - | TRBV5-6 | CASSFWIGARTTYEQYF | TGTGCCAGCAGCTTTTGGATTGGGGCTCGAACTACCTACGAGCAGTACTTC
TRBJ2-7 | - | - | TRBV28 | CASTPGLARSYEQYF | TGTGCCAGCACCCCCGGGCTAGCGAGGAGCTACGAGCAGTACTTC
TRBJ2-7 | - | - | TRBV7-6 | CASTSEESPYEQYF | TGTGCCAGCACCTCGGAGGAAAGCCCCTACGAGCAGTACTTC
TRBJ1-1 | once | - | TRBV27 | CASSFGGTDTEAFF | TGTGCCAGCAGTTTTGGGGGGACGGACACTGAAGCTTTCTTT
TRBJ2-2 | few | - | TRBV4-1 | CASSQDGRPGELFF | TGCGCCAGCAGCCAAGATGGGAGGCCCGGGGAGCTGTTTTTT
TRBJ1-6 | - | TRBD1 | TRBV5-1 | CASSGGQGDASPLHF | TGCGCCAGCAGCGGCGGACAGGGAGATGCTTCACCCCTCCACTTT
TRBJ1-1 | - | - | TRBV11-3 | CASSLDQAGWTEAFF | TGTGCCAGCAGCTTAGATCAGGCAGGATGGACTGAAGCTTTCTTT
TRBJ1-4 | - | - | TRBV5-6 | CASSTVGGRNEKLFF | TGTGCCAGCAGCACCGTGGGGGGACGCAATGAAAAACTGTTTTTT
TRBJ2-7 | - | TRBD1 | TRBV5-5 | CASSSPGTGVREQYF | TGTGCCAGCAGTTCCCCCGGGACAGGGGTCCGAGAGCAGTACTTC
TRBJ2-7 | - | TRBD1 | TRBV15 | CATSISRDRVLEQYF | TGTGCCACCAGCATCTCCCGGGACAGGGTCCTCGAGCAGTACTTC
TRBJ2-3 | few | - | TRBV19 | CASSIGGIGDTQYF | TGTGCCAGTAGTATCGGCGGTATAGGAGATACGCAGTATTTT
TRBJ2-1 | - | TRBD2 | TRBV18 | CASSPGGTSGIEQFF | TGTGCCAGCTCACCAGGGGGGACTAGCGGAATTGAGCAGTTCTTC
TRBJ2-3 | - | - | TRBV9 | CASSVVSPDTQYF | TGTGCCAGCAGCGTAGTAAGCCCAGATACGCAGTATTTT
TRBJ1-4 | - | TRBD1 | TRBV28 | CASSLPGQGTGKLFF | TGTGCCAGCAGTTTACCCGGACAGGGGACGGGAAAACTGTTTTTT
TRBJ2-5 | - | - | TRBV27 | CASSPGTSGGTQYF | TGTGCCAGCAGTCCCGGGACATCGGGAGGGACCCAGTACTTC
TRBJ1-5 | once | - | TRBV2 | CASSDRGLNQPQHF | TGTGCCAGCAGTGACCGGGGACTCAATCAGCCCCAGCATTTT
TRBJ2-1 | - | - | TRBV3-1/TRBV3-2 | CASSQDRTVYNEQFF | TGTGCCAGCAGCCAAGATAGGACAGTTTACAATGAGCAGTTCTTC
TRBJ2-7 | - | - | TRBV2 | CASSDSTALGEQYF | TGTGCCAGCAGTGACAGTACAGCATTGGGCGAGCAGTACTTC
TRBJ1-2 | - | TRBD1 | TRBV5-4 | CASSLPATGGLDGYTF | TGTGCCAGCAGCTTGCCTGCCACAGGGGGGTTAGATGGCTACACCTTC
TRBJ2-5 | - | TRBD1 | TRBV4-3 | CASSHRTGPGETQYF | TGCGCCAGCAGCCATAGGACAGGGCCTGGGGAGACCCAGTACTTC
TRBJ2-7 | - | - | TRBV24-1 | CATKLPYEQYF | TGTGCCACCAAACTCCCCTACGAGCAGTACTTC
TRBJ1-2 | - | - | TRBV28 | CASSRPPGEGGYTF | TGTGCCAGCAGTAGACCCCCGGGAGAGGGGGGCTACACCTTC
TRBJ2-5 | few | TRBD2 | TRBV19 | CASSSPMTSATARETQYF | TGTGCCAGTAGTTCCCCGATGACTAGCGCCACGGCCCGGGAGACCCAGTACTTC
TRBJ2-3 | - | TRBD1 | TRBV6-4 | CASSDTQGGTDTQYF | TGTGCCAGCAGTGACACACAGGGGGGCACAGATACGCAGTATTTT
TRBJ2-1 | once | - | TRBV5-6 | CASSLDPMTYEQFF | TGTGCCAGCAGCTTGGATCCTATGACATACGAGCAGTTCTTC
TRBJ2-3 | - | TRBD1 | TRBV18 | CASSPSGTGSDTQYF | TGTGCCAGCTCACCATCAGGGACAGGGTCAGATACGCAGTATTTT
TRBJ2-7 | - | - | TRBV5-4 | CASSLDYYEQYF | TGTGCCAGCAGCTTGGACTATTACGAGCAGTACTTC